Listed below are T cell receptor beta chains from one sample, sequenced in a study of human T cells and chemical hapten exposure. TCRdb independently ran MiXCR on the RACE reads; one entry per CDR3 protein. The data contain 65,000 to 95,000 distinct CDR3 sequences, 12% of them singletons. The sequencing here drew on whole blood, taken in connection with sensitization to the hapten diphenylcyclopropenone (DPC). These receptors all come from an older woman with alopecia areata. Some clones in this sample may be carry-over from other donors' samples. The CDR3 runs from the conserved cysteine through the conserved F or W. D genes are given only for firm matches. Size is omitted from some rows. Given values are once, few, many or a class for expanded clones.

CDR3aa,CDR3nt,abundance,d_gene,len,v_gene,j_gene
CASSYGTATISGYTF,TGTGCCAGCAGTTACGGGACAGCTACTATTAGCGGCTACACCTTC,many,TRBD1,15,TRBV6-6,TRBJ1-2
CASTSSRTGNTGELFF,TGTGCCAGCACCTCCAGCCGGACAGGGAACACCGGGGAGCTGTTTTTT,.,TRBD1,16,TRBV6-5,TRBJ2-2
CSAPRQEGTEAFF,TGCAGTGCCCCAAGACAGGAGGGGACTGAAGCTTTCTTT,few,.,13,TRBV20-1,TRBJ1-1
CASSLANAYTGELFF,TGTGCCAGCAGCTTGGCCAATGCGTACACCGGGGAGCTGTTTTTT,.,.,15,TRBV5-4,TRBJ2-2
CASSSNRDRKTYSYNEQFF,TGTGCCAGCAGTTCCAACCGGGACAGAAAGACCTACTCCTACAATGAGCAGTTCTTC,.,TRBD1,19,TRBV6-2/TRBV6-3,TRBJ2-1
CATKDDRNQETQYF,TGTGCCACCAAGGACGACAGGAACCAAGAGACCCAGTACTTC,many,.,14,TRBV10-3,TRBJ2-5
CASSPRQVGIQPQHF,TGTGCCAGCAGTCCAAGACAGGTTGGGATTCAGCCCCAGCATTTT,.,.,15,TRBV12-3/TRBV12-4,TRBJ1-5
CASRNGLTGELFF,TGTGCCAGCAGGAACGGACTCACCGGGGAGCTGTTTTTT,few,.,13,TRBV7-3,TRBJ2-2
CASSAQYSNQPQHF,TGTGCCAGCAGTGCTCAATATAGCAATCAGCCCCAGCATTTT,many,.,14,TRBV12-3/TRBV12-4,TRBJ1-5
CSVSGQGHTGELFF,TGCAGCGTGTCGGGACAGGGCCACACCGGGGAGCTGTTTTTT,.,TRBD1,14,TRBV29-1,TRBJ2-2
CATAAGVQETQYF,TGCGCCACCGCGGCAGGGGTCCAAGAGACCCAGTACTTC,few,.,13,TRBV10-1,TRBJ2-5
CSAKGGSTSHHIQYF,TGCAGTGCTAAAGGGGGATCAACTAGCCACCACATTCAGTACTTC,many,.,15,TRBV20-1,TRBJ2-4
CASSEGSNTEAFF,TGCGCCAGCAGTGAGGGAAGTAACACTGAAGCTTTCTTT,few,.,13,TRBV10-1,TRBJ1-1
CASSPGPTDNEQFF,TGTGCCAGCAGTCCGGGGCCAACTGACAATGAGCAGTTCTTC,medium-sized,.,14,TRBV27,TRBJ2-1
CASKGQNSNQPQHF,TGTGCCAGCAAAGGCCAGAATAGCAATCAGCCCCAGCATTTT,.,.,14,TRBV2,TRBJ1-5
CASVSRTGNYGYTF,TGTGCCAGCGTTTCTAGGACAGGGAACTATGGCTACACCTTC,many,TRBD1,14,TRBV2,TRBJ1-2
CASSYSSRGDEPQHF,TGTGCCAGCAGTTACAGTTCCAGGGGAGACGAGCCCCAGCATTTT,few,.,15,TRBV6-5,TRBJ1-5
CSARDNERTSSYEQYF,TGCAGTGCTAGAGATAATGAGCGGACTAGCTCCTACGAGCAGTACTTC,.,TRBD2,16,TRBV20-1,TRBJ2-7
CASSSRLDRVLNTGELFF,TGTGCCAGCAGCTCGCGACTGGACAGGGTCCTGAACACCGGGGAGCTGTTTTTT,many,TRBD1,18,TRBV7-8,TRBJ2-2
CASSLVGHQGSGDTEAFF,TGTGCCAGCAGCTTAGTGGGACATCAAGGTTCAGGGGACACTGAAGCTTTCTTT,.,.,18,TRBV7-2,TRBJ1-1
CAWSVLAGEAPEQYF,TGTGCCTGGAGTGTCCTAGCGGGGGAGGCCCCCGAGCAGTACTTC,few,TRBD2,15,TRBV30,TRBJ2-7
CASSYSMAVLGTDTQYF,TGTGCCAGCAGTTACTCGATGGCGGTTTTGGGCACAGATACGCAGTATTTT,many,.,17,TRBV6-5,TRBJ2-3
CASRADGNSPLHF,TGTGCCAGCAGGGCCGACGGCAATTCACCCCTCCACTTT,many,.,13,TRBV6-1,TRBJ1-6
CASSLNQAGGNQPQHF,TGTGCCAGCAGTTTAAATCAGGCAGGGGGTAATCAGCCCCAGCATTTT,.,TRBD1,16,TRBV27,TRBJ1-5